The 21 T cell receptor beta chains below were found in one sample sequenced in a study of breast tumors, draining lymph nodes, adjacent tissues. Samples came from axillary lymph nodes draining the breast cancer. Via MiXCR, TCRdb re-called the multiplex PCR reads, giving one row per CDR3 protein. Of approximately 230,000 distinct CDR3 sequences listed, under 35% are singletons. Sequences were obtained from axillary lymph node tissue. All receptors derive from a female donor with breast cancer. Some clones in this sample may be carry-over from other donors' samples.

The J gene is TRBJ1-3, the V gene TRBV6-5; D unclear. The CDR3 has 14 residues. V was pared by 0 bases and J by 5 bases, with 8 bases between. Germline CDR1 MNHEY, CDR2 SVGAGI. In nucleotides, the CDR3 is TGTGCCAGCAGTTACTCGAAAGTGAGAAACACCATATATTTT. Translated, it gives CASSYSKVRNTIYF.

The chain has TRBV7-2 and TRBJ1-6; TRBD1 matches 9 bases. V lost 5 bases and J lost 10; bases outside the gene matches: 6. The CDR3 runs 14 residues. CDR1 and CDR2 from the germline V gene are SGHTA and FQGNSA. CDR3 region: CASSGDRASSPLHF. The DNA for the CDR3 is TGTGCCAGCAGCGGGGACAGGGCAAGCTCACCCCTCCACTTT.

Written as DNA, the CDR3 is TGCAGCGTTGGGAGAACGCCGGGACAGGGATTAACAGATACGCAGTATTTT. Its protein is CSVGRTPGQGLTDTQYF. The genes are TRBV29-1 and TRBJ2-3; TRBD1 matches at 9 bases. V lost 4 bases, J lost 3 bases, and 14 bases stayed unmatched. Germline V gene sequence: CDR1 SQVTM, CDR2 ANQGSEA. CDR3 length equals 17 residues.

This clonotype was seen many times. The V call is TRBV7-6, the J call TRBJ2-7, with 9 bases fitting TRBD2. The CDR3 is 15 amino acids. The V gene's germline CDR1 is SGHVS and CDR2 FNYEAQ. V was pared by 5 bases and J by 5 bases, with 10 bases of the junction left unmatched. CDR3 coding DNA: TGTGCCAGCAGCCCGGCGGGAGGGGGCAGGAACGAGCAGTACTTC. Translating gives CASSPAGGGRNEQYF.

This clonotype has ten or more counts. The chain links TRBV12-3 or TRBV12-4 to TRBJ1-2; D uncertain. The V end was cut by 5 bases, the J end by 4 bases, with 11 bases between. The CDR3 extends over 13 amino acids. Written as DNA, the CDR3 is TGTGCCAGCAGTCAGTCCGTAGTCTATGGCTACACCTTC. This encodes CASSQSVVYGYTF.

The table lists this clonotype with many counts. CDR3 in amino acids: CSVGTQTYEQYF. The CDR3 DNA sequence: TGCAGCGTCGGGACTCAAACCTACGAGCAGTACTTC. J is TRBJ2-7 and V is TRBV29-1; perhaps TRBD2 as D (6 bases). The length of the CDR3 is 12 residues. Trimming took off 6 bases at V and 2 bases at J, with 11 bases between the two ends. The germline gives CDR1 SQVTM, CDR2 ANQGSEA.

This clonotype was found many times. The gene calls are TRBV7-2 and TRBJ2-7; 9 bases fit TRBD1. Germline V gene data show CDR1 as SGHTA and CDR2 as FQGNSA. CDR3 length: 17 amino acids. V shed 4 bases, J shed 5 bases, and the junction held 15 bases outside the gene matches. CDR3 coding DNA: TGTGCCAGCAGCTCACCGGCCGGGACAGGGTCCCCCAACGAGCAGTACTTC. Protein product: CASSSPAGTGSPNEQYF.

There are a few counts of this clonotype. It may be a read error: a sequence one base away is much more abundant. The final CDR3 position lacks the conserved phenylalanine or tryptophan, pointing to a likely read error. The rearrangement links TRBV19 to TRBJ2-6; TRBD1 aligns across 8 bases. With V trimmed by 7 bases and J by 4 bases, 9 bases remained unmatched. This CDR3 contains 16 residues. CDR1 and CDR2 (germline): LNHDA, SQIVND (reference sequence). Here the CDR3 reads CASKRTGTPGANVLTS. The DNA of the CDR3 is TGTGCCAGTAAGAGGACAGGGACTCCCGGGGCCAACGTCCTGACTTCC.

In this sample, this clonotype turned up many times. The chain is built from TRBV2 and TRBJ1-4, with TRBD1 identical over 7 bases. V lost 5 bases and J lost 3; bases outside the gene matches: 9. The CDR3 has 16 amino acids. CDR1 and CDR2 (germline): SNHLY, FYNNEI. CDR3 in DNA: TGTGCCAGCAGTATAGGGTTGGGGACAGCTAATGAAAAACTGTTTTTT. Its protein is CASSIGLGTANEKLFF.

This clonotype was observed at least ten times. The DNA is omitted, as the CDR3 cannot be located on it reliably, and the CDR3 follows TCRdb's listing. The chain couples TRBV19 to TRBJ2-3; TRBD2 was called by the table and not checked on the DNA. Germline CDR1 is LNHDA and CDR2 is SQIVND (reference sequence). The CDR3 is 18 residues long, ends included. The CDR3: CASSILAGTSGGPDTQYF.

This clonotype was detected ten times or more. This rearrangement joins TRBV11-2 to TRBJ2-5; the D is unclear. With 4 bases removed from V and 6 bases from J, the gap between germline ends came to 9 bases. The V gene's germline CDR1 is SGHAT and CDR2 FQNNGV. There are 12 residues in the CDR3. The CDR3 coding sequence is TGTGCCAGCAGCTCCCGTGCGCAGACCCAGTACTTC. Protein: CASSSRAQTQYF.

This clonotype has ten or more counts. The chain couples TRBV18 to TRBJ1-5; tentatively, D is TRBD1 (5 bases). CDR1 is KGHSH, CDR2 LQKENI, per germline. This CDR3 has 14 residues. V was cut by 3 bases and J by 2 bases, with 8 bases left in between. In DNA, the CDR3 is TGTGCCAGCTCACCGGGGGATGGCAATCAGCCCCAGCATTTT. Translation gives CASSPGDGNQPQHF. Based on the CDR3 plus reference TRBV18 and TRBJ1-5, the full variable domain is NAGVMQNPRHLVRRRGQEARLRCSPMKGHSHVYWYRQLPEEGLKFMVYLQKENIIDESGMPKERFSAEFPKEGPSILRIQQVVRGDSAAYFCASSPGDGNQPQHFGDGTRLSIL.

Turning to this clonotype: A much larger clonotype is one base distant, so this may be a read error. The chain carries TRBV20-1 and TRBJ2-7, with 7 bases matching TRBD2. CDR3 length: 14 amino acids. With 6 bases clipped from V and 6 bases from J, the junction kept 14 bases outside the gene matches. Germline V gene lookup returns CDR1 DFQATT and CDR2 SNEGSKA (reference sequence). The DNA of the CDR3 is TGCAGTGCGGTCCGGGCTAGCGGTAACTCCGAGCAGTACTTC. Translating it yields CSAVRASGNSEQYF.

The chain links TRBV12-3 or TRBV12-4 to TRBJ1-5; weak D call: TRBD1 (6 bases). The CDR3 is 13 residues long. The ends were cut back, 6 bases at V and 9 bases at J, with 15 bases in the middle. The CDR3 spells CASSKDSSLPQHF. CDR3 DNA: TGTGCCAGCAGCAAGGACAGTTCTCTGCCCCAGCATTTT.

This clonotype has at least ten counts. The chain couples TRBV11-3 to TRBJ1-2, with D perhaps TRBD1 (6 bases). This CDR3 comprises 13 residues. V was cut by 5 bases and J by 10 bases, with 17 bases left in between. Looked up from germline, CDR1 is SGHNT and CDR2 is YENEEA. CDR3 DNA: TGTGCCAGCAGCCTCACAGGGTTAAGGGACTACACCTTC. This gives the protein CASSLTGLRDYTF. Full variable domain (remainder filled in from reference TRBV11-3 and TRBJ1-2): EAGVVQSPRYKIIEKKQPVAFWCNPISGHNTLYWYLQNLGQGPELLIRYENEEAVDDSQLPKDRFSAERLKGVDSTLKIQPAELGDSAVYLCASSLTGLRDYTFGSGTRLTVV.

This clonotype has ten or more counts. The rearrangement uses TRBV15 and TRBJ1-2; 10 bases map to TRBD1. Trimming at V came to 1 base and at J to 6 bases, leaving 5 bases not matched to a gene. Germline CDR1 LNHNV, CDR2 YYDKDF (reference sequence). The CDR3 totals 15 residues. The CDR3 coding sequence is TGTGCCACCAGCAGAGGTGGGGACAGGGGAAATGGCTACACCTTC. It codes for CATSRGGDRGNGYTF.

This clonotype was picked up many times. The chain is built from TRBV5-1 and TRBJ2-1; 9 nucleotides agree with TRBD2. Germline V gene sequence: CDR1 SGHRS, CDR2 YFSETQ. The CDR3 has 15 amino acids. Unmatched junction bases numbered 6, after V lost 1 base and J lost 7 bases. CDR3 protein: CASSLLTSGGNEQFF. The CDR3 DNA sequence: TGCGCCAGCAGCTTGTTGACTAGCGGCGGAAATGAGCAGTTCTTC. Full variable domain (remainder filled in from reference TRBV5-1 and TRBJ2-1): KAGVTQTPRYLIKTRGQQVTLSCSPISGHRSVSWYQQTPGQGLQFLFEYFSETQRNKGNFPGRFSGRQFSNSRSEMNVSTLELGDSALYLCASSLLTSGGNEQFFGPGTRLTVL.

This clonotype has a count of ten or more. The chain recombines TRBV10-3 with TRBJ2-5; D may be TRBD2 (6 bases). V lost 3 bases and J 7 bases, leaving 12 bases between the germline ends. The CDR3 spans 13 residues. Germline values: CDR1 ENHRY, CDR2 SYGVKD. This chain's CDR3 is CAISELRGVTQYF. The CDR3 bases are TGTGCCATCAGTGAATTGCGGGGCGTGACCCAGTACTTC.

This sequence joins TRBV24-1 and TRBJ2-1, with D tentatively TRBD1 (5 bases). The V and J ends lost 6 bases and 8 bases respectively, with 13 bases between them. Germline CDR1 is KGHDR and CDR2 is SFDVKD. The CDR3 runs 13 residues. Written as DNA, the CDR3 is TGTGCCACCAGTTTTAGGGGCCTCGATGAGCAGTTCTTC. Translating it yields CATSFRGLDEQFF.

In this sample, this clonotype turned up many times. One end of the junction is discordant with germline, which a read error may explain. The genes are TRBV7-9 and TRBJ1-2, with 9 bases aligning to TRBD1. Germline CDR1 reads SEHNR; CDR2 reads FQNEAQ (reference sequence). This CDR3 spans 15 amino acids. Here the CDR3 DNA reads TGTGCCAGCAGCTACGGACAGGGGATCAGCTATGGCTACCCCTTC. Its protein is CASSYGQGISYGYPF.

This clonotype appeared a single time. CDR3 sequence (DNA): TGTGCCAGCAGCCTTACCAGGTACAACAATGAGCAGTTCTTC. Residues: CASSLTRYNNEQFF. The genes are TRBV3-1 and TRBJ2-1; D is undetermined. The CDR3 contains 14 residues. With 4 bases removed from V and 5 bases from J, the gap between germline ends came to 12 bases. The germline gives CDR1 LGHDT, CDR2 YNNKEL (reference sequence).